This T cell receptor (beta chain) was observed in a study of early T cells in non-severe SARS-CoV-2 infection. In its sample, this clonotype was seen a few times. The germline V gene encodes CDR1 SEHNR and CDR2 FQNEAQ (reference sequence). The CDR3 runs to 16 residues. V was clipped by 5 bases and J by 0 bases; unmatched bases: 8. TCRdb re-called the 5' RACE reads with MiXCR, one entry per CDR3 protein. The sample has roughly 75,000 distinct CDR3 sequences, about 12% seen once. The chain combines TRBV7-9 with TRBJ1-1; 8 nucleotides line up with TRBD1. The sequencing input was whole blood. This sequence was found in an adult who was a healthcare worker with PCR-confirmed SARS-CoV-2 infection or an uninfected control (not recorded which). The CDR3 bases are TGTGCCAGCAGCGCGCCGGGACAGGCCATGAACACTGAAGCTTTCTTT. It translates to CASSAPGQAMNTEAFF.